This T cell receptor beta chain is drawn from a study of blood T cell repertoires in COVID-19. Across the whole study: The origin of the acute and convalescent COVID-19 samples was the United States, Italy and Spain. T cells, B-cell-depleted T cells, or PBMCs supplied cDNA or gDNA.

Germline lookup yields CDR1 SGHVS and CDR2 FNYEAQ. The V end was cut by 1 base, the J end by 7 bases, with 26 bases between. This CDR3 has 19 residues. Original data processing: Cell counts per sample came from amplifying reference gene primers. TCRdb's table, derived via immunoSEQ multiplex PCR, lists solely in-frame clones and lacks some. The V and J calls and the clone size are those of that table, but D and trimming were determined from the DNA. The table includes some 99,000 clones, nearly 90% detected once. The receptor was isolated from a man between 65 and 80 years old with acute or convalescent COVID-19. The chain employs TRBV7-6 and TRBJ2-1, with D possibly being TRBD2 (6 bases). The source material was peripheral blood. CDR3 nucleotides: TGTGCCAGCAGCTTAGGTCGATTGAGCTCCTACCGCCGGGGGAATGAGCAGTTCTTC. Translated, it gives CASSLGRLSSYRRGNEQFF.